This entry lists 22 T cell receptor beta chains sequenced from one sample in a study of shared clonotypes between healthy human individuals. Data came from immunoSEQ multiplex PCR; TCRdb stores just in-frame clones and leaves some out. This sample has about 2.5 million clones, with less than 95% found just once. The sequenced sample was naive CD4+ T cells from PBMCs. As for subset: CD45RA+ positively selected. These receptors were collected from a man aged 18 to 30 in good health. Some clones in this sample may be carry-over from other donors' samples.

V gene TRBV28 combines with J gene TRBJ1-2; D uncertain. The CDR3 extends over 15 amino acids. The V end lost 3 bases, the J end lost 5 bases, and 16 bases lay between the germline ends. Per the germline V gene, CDR1 is MDHEN and CDR2 is SYDVKM. The chain's CDR3 is CASSFPFPGGYGYTF. In DNA, the CDR3 is TGTGCCAGCAGTTTCCCCTTTCCGGGTGGGTATGGCTACACCTTC.

The V gene is TRBV14, the J gene TRBJ1-5, with D possibly matching TRBD1 (5 bases). The V gene lost 4 bases and the J gene lost 6 bases, with 19 bases spanning the gap. The CDR3 covers 16 residues. Germline V gene lookup returns CDR1 SGHDN and CDR2 FVKESK. CDR3 in amino acids: CASSLGGPGQGQPQHF. Written as DNA, the CDR3 is TGTGCCAGCAGCCTTGGGGGACCCGGCCAGGGTCAGCCCCAGCATTTT.

J is TRBJ2-1 and V is TRBV9; D is undetermined. Germline CDR1 reads SGDLS; CDR2 reads YYNGEE. Trimming took off 3 bases at V and 4 bases at J, with 17 bases between the two ends. The CDR3 has 16 residues. CDR3 sequence (DNA): TGTGCCAGCAGCGACCCTTATGGAACTGGGTACAATGAGCAGTTCTTC. Residues: CASSDPYGTGYNEQFF.

This clone was recorded only once. The rearrangement joins TRBV2 to TRBJ1-2, with D unclear. Germline assignment: CDR1 SNHLY and CDR2 FYNNEI. Trimming cost V 4 bases and J 4 bases, with 13 bases left between them. This CDR3 comprises 14 residues. The CDR3: CASSGTITSYGYTF. The CDR3 DNA is TGTGCCAGCAGTGGGACGATAACGAGCTATGGCTACACCTTC.

This chain joins TRBV6-1 and TRBJ2-2, with 11 nucleotides matching TRBD1. CDR3 length equals 17 residues. V shed 3 bases and J 4 bases; nucleotides not matched to a gene: 7. Germline CDR1 and CDR2: MNHNS and SASEGT. CDR3 sequence reads: CASSDQGQGAPTGELFF. The CDR3 region has the DNA TGTGCCAGCAGTGATCAAGGACAGGGGGCGCCCACCGGGGAGCTGTTTTTT.

This clone was seen once. The V gene is TRBV7-2, the J gene TRBJ2-1; the match to TRBD2 covers 9 bases. The CDR3 length is 15 residues. The trim removed 5 bases at V and 7 bases at J, leaving 9 bases unmatched. Per the germline V gene, CDR1 is SGHTA and CDR2 is FQGNSA. The CDR3 DNA is TGTGCCAGCAGCCCCGGGACTAGCCGGTTAAATGAGCAGTTCTTC. The encoded protein is CASSPGTSRLNEQFF.

The genes are TRBV28 and TRBJ1-3, with D unresolved. Trimming took 7 bases from V and 0 from J, leaving 10 bases between them. The CDR3 length is 14 residues. Germline values: CDR1 MDHEN, CDR2 SYDVKM. CDR3 amino acids: CASMFSASGNTIYF. For the CDR3, the DNA is TGTGCCAGCATGTTCAGTGCCTCTGGAAACACCATATATTTT.

As regards this clone: Distinct nucleotide sequences in the sample also encode this CDR3. This chain links TRBV14 with TRBJ2-1; D ambiguous. Germline V gene sequence: CDR1 SGHDN, CDR2 FVKESK. V was shortened by 1 base and J by 1 base, with 2 bases between the two germline ends. This CDR3 comprises 13 residues. The CDR3 reads CASSQGSYNEQFF. The CDR3 region has the DNA TGTGCCAGCAGCCAAGGTTCCTACAATGAGCAGTTCTTC.

In the case of this clone: The sample carries other DNA sequences with the same CDR3. The V and J genes are TRBV11-3 and TRBJ2-7; D unresolved. V dropped 1 base and J dropped 2 bases, with 6 bases sitting between them. Germline-derived CDR1 and CDR2 are SGHNT and YENEEA. There are 13 residues in the CDR3. The CDR3 coding sequence is TGTGCCAGCAGCTTAGGTTCCGCCTACGAGCAGTACTTC. This gives the protein CASSLGSAYEQYF.

The V and J genes are TRBV18 and TRBJ2-3; TRBD1 or TRBD2 may be the D gene (5 bases each). Trimming shortened V by 5 bases and J by 0 bases, and 9 bases separated the two germline ends. The germline gives CDR1 KGHSH, CDR2 LQKENI. The CDR3 contains 14 residues. CDR3 protein: CASSGGRSTDTQYF. CDR3 coding DNA: TGTGCCAGCTCAGGGGGACGGAGCACAGATACGCAGTATTTT.

The chain employs TRBV25-1 and TRBJ1-2, with a weak D call TRBD1 (5 bases). Trimming took 7 bases from V and 4 from J, leaving 10 bases between them. The CDR3 loop spans 12 amino acids. CDR1 MGHDK and CDR2 SYGVNS come from the germline V gene. CDR3 residues: CASNEGSYGYTF. The CDR3, as DNA: TGTGCCAGCAACGAGGGGTCCTATGGCTACACCTTC.

This sequence joins TRBV4-1 and TRBJ2-5; 7 positions match TRBD2. CDR1 MGHRA and CDR2 YSYEKL come from the germline V gene. The V gene end was trimmed by 3 bases and the J gene end by 13 bases; junction bases not matched to a gene: 11. The CDR3 consists of 13 residues. The CDR3 nucleotides read TGCGCCAGCAGCCAGAACCCGCGGACTAGTCCGTACTTC. This translates into CASSQNPRTSPYF.

The gene calls are TRBV6-6 and TRBJ1-1; D is unresolved. V dropped 3 bases and J dropped 7 bases, with 9 bases sitting between them. Per germline, CDR1 MNHNY and CDR2 SVGAGI (reference sequence). CDR3 length: 12 amino acids. This CDR3 reads CASSYRLDEAFF. The CDR3 DNA reads TGTGCCAGCAGTTATCGACTAGATGAAGCTTTCTTT.

The chain combines TRBV6-5 with TRBJ2-5, with a weak D call TRBD2 (5 bases). V lost 5 bases and J 4 bases, leaving 17 bases between the germline ends. Germline values: CDR1 MNHEY, CDR2 SVGAGI. The CDR3 totals 15 residues. Here the CDR3 DNA reads TGTGCCAGCAGTCCAGCTGCCGGAGGCGGAGAGACCCAGTACTTC. Encoded protein: CASSPAAGGGETQYF.

This chain connects TRBV28 to TRBJ2-7, with 9 bases aligning to TRBD1. J gave up 3 bases and V 5 bases, and 8 bases lay outside the gene matches. This CDR3 contains 15 residues. Germline-derived CDR1 and CDR2 are MDHEN and SYDVKM. CDR3 DNA: TGTGCCAGCAGTCCCACCGGGACAGGGCACTACGAGCAGTACTTC. Translation: CASSPTGTGHYEQYF.

The chain is built from TRBV2 and TRBJ2-2; possibly TRBD2 for D (5 bases). Germline V CDR1 and CDR2: SNHLY, FYNNEI. This CDR3 comprises 14 residues. The V gene lost 6 bases and the J gene lost 4 bases, with 12 bases spanning the gap. The chain's CDR3 is CASRPGGLTGELFF. CDR3 coding DNA: TGTGCCAGCAGGCCTGGCGGGCTCACCGGGGAGCTGTTTTTT.

Comment on this clone: Other DNA variants within this sample encode the same CDR3. The V and J genes are TRBV27 and TRBJ1-2; unclear D gene. The CDR3 runs to 13 residues. V shed 3 bases and J shed 4 bases, with 9 bases lying between them. CDR1 MNHEY and CDR2 SMNVEV come from the germline V gene (reference sequence). Written as DNA, the CDR3 is TGTGCCAGCAGTTTTAGAAGAGGCTATGGCTACACCTTC. Translated, it gives CASSFRRGYGYTF.

The rearrangement uses TRBV5-4 and TRBJ2-3; possible D gene TRBD2, 6 bases. Germline assignment: CDR1 SGHNT and CDR2 YYREEE (reference sequence). V was clipped by 3 bases and J by 0 bases, with 17 bases between them. The CDR3 covers 17 residues. Here the CDR3 reads CASSSPGAFLSTDTQYF. In nucleotides, the CDR3 is TGTGCCAGCAGCTCCCCGGGAGCCTTCCTGAGCACAGATACGCAGTATTTT.

V is TRBV7-6 and J is TRBJ2-3; D may be TRBD2 (6 bases). The CDR3 has 14 amino acids. Germline CDR1 reads SGHVS; CDR2 reads FNYEAQ. V was cut by 1 base and J by 3 bases, with 8 bases left in between. This CDR3 is CASSLGGRTDTQYF. The CDR3, as DNA: TGTGCCAGCAGCTTAGGAGGGAGGACAGATACGCAGTATTTT.

The genes are TRBV7-3 and TRBJ2-1; 7 positions agree with TRBD2. V was clipped by 2 bases and J by 4 bases; unmatched bases: 11. Germline V gives CDR1 SGHTA, CDR2 FQGTGA. CDR3 length: 17 amino acids. The CDR3 protein is CASSLLGGGLGYNEQFF. The CDR3 coding sequence is TGTGCCAGCAGCTTACTCGGCGGGGGACTGGGTTACAATGAGCAGTTCTTC.

This clone is a singleton in its sample. This CDR3 is CASSLTPGQSVDTQYF. The CDR3 DNA reads as TGCGCCAGCAGCTTGACCCCGGGACAGTCAGTCGATACGCAGTATTTT. The V call is TRBV5-1, the J call TRBJ2-3; 7 bases are shared with TRBD1. The junction had 11 bases not matched to a gene; V was cut back by 1 base and J by 6 bases. This CDR3 is built from 16 residues. Germline CDR1 and CDR2: SGHRS and YFSETQ.

The count of this clone is one. The J gene is TRBJ2-1, the V gene TRBV19; 7 nucleotides line up with TRBD2. The CDR3 is 15 residues long. CDR1 and CDR2 (germline): LNHDA, SQIVND (reference sequence). The junction had 8 bases not matched to a gene; V was cut back by 1 base and J by 8 bases. The CDR3, as DNA: TGTGCCAGTAGTATAGGAGGACCGGGAGGCCATGAGCAGTTCTTC. Translating it yields CASSIGGPGGHEQFF. Using reference TRBV19 and TRBJ2-1 for the parts outside the CDR3, the full variable domain is DGGITQSPKYLFRKEGQNVTLSCEQNLNHDAMYWYRQDPGQGLRLIYYSQIVNDFQKGDIAEGYSVSREKKESFPLTVTSAQKNPTAFYLCASSIGGPGGHEQFFGPGTRLTVL.